The clone carrying this T cell receptor beta chain has a single count. Its specificity is not known. The primer mix had 60 Vbeta and 13 Jbeta primers. Assay used: immunoSEQ multiplex PCR; TCRdb lists only in-frame clones, some missing. Among about 82,000 clones listed, less than 80% were seen once. From germline, CDR1 is SGHRS and CDR2 YFSETQ. V shed 5 bases, J shed 2 bases, and the junction held 4 bases outside the gene matches. CDR3 length: 15 residues. This entry belongs to a study of cytomegalovirus exposure and HLA in healthy donors. Study outcomes and limitations: In vitro checks showed that a few CMV-associated chains really do target CMV antigens.

The chain employs TRBV5-1 and TRBJ2-1, with 10 bases matching TRBD1. The receptor comes from a human donor in good health. Sequenced material: PBMCs. CDR3 DNA: TGCGCCAGCAGTGGACAGGGGGAGACCTACAATGAGCAGTTCTTC. It codes for CASSGQGETYNEQFF.